The 32 T cell receptor beta chains reported below all come from one sample, sequenced in a study of CD8+ T cells in alopecia areata. RNA was isolated and reverse transcribed to cDNA, the sequencing template. Assay: immunoSEQ multiplex PCR; the TCRdb copy retains only in-frame clones and omits some. The table lists about 160,000 clones, around 87% of them singletons. The input for sequencing was CD8+ T cells sorted from blood, taken at week 0. The source is a human donor with alopecia areata.

The V gene is TRBV5-8, the J gene TRBJ1-1; possible D gene TRBD1, 6 bases. The CDR3 has 15 residues. With 0 bases removed from V and 4 bases from J, the gap between germline ends came to 13 bases. Germline V gene sequence: CDR1 SGHTS, CDR2 YDEGEE. The DNA of the CDR3 is TGTGCCAGCAGCTTGGGGGTGACAGGTCTCACTGAAGCTTTCTTT. Protein sequence: CASSLGVTGLTEAFF.

This rearrangement joins TRBV9 to TRBJ2-2; D is unclear. Germline-derived CDR1 and CDR2 are SGDLS and YYNGEE. Trimming took 6 bases from V and 3 from J, leaving 12 bases between them. The CDR3 is 14 residues long. The CDR3 is CASTQGMDTGELFF. The CDR3 bases are TGTGCCAGCACCCAAGGGATGGACACCGGGGAGCTGTTTTTT.

This clone was picked up a small number of times. V gene TRBV5-6 combines with J gene TRBJ2-7; D unclear. From germline, CDR1 is SGHDT and CDR2 YYEEEE. The V gene lost 2 bases and the J gene lost 0 bases, with 9 bases spanning the gap. This CDR3 is 14 amino acids long. The CDR3 DNA is TGTGCCAGCAGCTTACCACTACTCTCCTACGAGCAGTACTTC. This encodes CASSLPLLSYEQYF.

The chain is built from TRBV19 and TRBJ2-7; TRBD2 matches at 13 bases. The CDR3 loop spans 16 amino acids. CDR1 LNHDA and CDR2 SQIVND come from the germline V gene (reference sequence). The junction had 4 bases not matched to a gene; V was cut back by 5 bases and J by 0 bases. This CDR3 is CASSLGLAGFSYEQYF. The DNA for the CDR3 is TGTGCCAGTAGTCTGGGACTAGCGGGGTTCTCCTACGAGCAGTACTTC.

With regard to this clone: A junction end diverges from the germline sequence, so it may reflect a read error. The genes are TRBV19 and TRBJ1-2, with 7 bases aligning to TRBD1. CDR3 length equals 11 residues. The germline gives CDR1 LNHDA, CDR2 SQIVND (reference sequence). CDR3 region: CASSMGEDRPF. The CDR3 region has the DNA TGTGCCAGTAGTATGGGAGAGGACAGGCCCTTC.

This sequence joins TRBV27 and TRBJ2-1, with a possible D match to TRBD2 (7 bases). The V gene lost 6 bases and the J gene lost 9 bases, with 9 bases spanning the gap. The CDR3 runs to 11 residues. The germline gives CDR1 MNHEY, CDR2 SMNVEV (reference sequence). This CDR3 is CASRRGGEQFF. CDR3 coding DNA: TGTGCCAGCAGGAGGGGGGGTGAGCAGTTCTTC.

The J gene is TRBJ2-3, the V gene TRBV30, with 10 bases that match TRBD2. CDR3 length equals 15 residues. V shed 1 base, J shed 5 bases, and the junction held 6 bases outside the gene matches. Germline V gene sequence: CDR1 GTSNPN, CDR2 SVGIG (reference sequence). CDR3 in amino acids: CAWSGTGTSVDTQYF. In DNA, the CDR3 is TGTGCCTGGAGTGGAACCGGGACTAGCGTAGATACGCAGTATTTT.

The chain joins TRBV25-1 to TRBJ1-2; D is perhaps TRBD1 (5 bases). V lost 2 bases and J lost 5, with 9 bases in between. The CDR3 sequence is 13 residues long. Germline CDR1 is MGHDK and CDR2 is SYGVNS. CDR3 region: CASSESQGYGYTF. The CDR3 DNA reads TGTGCCAGCAGTGAAAGTCAGGGTTATGGCTACACCTTC.

The rearrangement links TRBV5-6 to TRBJ2-3; 10 bases agree with TRBD2. V lost 6 bases to trimming and J lost 6 bases; unmatched junction nucleotides: 7. Germline lookup yields CDR1 SGHDT and CDR2 YYEEEE. This CDR3 spans 14 amino acids. DNA of the CDR3: TGTGCCAGCAACCGAGCGGGGGGGCCGGATACGCAGTATTTT. It specifies CASNRAGGPDTQYF.

Here the CDR3 DNA reads TGTGCCAGCAGCCCGGGACAGGGGGCTGAAGCTTTCTTT. It encodes CASSPGQGAEAFF. The rearrangement uses TRBV5-6 and TRBJ1-1; TRBD1 matches at 11 bases. From germline, CDR1 is SGHDT and CDR2 YYEEEE. The CDR3 length is 13 residues. The V segment lost 4 bases and the J segment 6 bases; nucleotides outside the gene matches: 2.

CDR3 coding DNA: TGTGCCAGCACCACGACGGGGCAAGCCGGGGAGCTGTTTTTT. This translates into CASTTTGQAGELFF. The rearrangement links TRBV25-1 to TRBJ2-2; D may be TRBD1 or TRBD2 (5 bases each). V lost 7 bases and J lost 6, with 15 bases in between. Germline V CDR1 and CDR2: MGHDK, SYGVNS. The CDR3 spans 14 residues.

V and J are TRBV4-1 and TRBJ2-1; 9 nucleotides line up with TRBD2. Germline-derived CDR1 and CDR2 are MGHRA and YSYEKL. V lost 7 bases and J lost 7; bases outside the gene matches: 14. The CDR3 runs to 16 residues. This chain's CDR3 is CASTRAMTSGQNEQFF. CDR3 coding DNA: TGCGCCAGCACCCGGGCGATGACTAGCGGTCAAAATGAGCAGTTCTTC.

This chain connects TRBV4-1 to TRBJ2-7, with D possibly TRBD1 on 6 matching bases. There are 13 residues in the CDR3. With 5 bases removed from V and 3 bases from J, the gap between germline ends came to 11 bases. CDR1 is MGHRA and CDR2 is YSYEKL in the germline V gene. The CDR3 region has the DNA TGCGCCAGCAGCGAAACAGGGTTCTACGAGCAGTACTTC. This translates into CASSETGFYEQYF.

The chain is built from TRBV30 and TRBJ1-1, with 9 nucleotides matching TRBD1. Germline loops: CDR1 GTSNPN, CDR2 SVGIG (reference sequence). The CDR3 covers 11 residues. V shed 5 bases and J 5 bases; nucleotides not matched to a gene: 0. The CDR3: CAWDRGTEAFF. The DNA of the CDR3 is TGTGCCTGGGACAGGGGGACTGAAGCTTTCTTT.

The gene calls are TRBV13 and TRBJ2-1; TRBD2 matches 7 bases. V was clipped by 5 bases and J by 0 bases; unmatched bases: 7. Germline assignment: CDR1 PRHDT and CDR2 FYEKMQ (reference sequence). The length of the CDR3 is 16 residues. In DNA form, the CDR3 reads TGTGCCAGCAGCCGCAGCGGGGTTAGCTCCTACAATGAGCAGTTCTTC. As protein: CASSRSGVSSYNEQFF.

The chain has TRBV7-9 and TRBJ2-3, with 8 bases lining up with TRBD2. Trimming took 6 bases from V and 3 from J; bases not matched to a gene: 5. The CDR3 is 14 amino acids. Germline V gene data show CDR1 as SEHNR and CDR2 as FQNEAQ (reference sequence). The CDR3 DNA reads as TGTGCCAGCAGTTTTAGCGGGGATACAGATACGCAGTATTTT. It is translated as CASSFSGDTDTQYF.

The J gene is TRBJ2-1, the V gene TRBV9; D tentatively reads TRBD1 or TRBD2 (5 bases each). The length of the CDR3 is 13 residues. Per germline, CDR1 SGDLS and CDR2 YYNGEE. V was cut by 4 bases and J by 6 bases, with 11 bases left in between. The CDR3 loop reads CASSHPGSNEQFF. In DNA form, the CDR3 reads TGTGCCAGCAGCCATCCAGGGAGCAATGAGCAGTTCTTC.

The rearrangement joins TRBV19 to TRBJ2-3; 9 nucleotides align to TRBD2. The CDR3 runs to 15 residues. Germline V gives CDR1 LNHDA, CDR2 SQIVND (reference sequence). The V and J ends lost 5 bases and 6 bases, in that order; junction bases with no gene match: 9. The CDR3 protein is CASSGLAGLVDTQYF. The CDR3 nucleotides are TGTGCCAGTAGTGGGCTAGCGGGACTAGTTGATACGCAGTATTTT.

This clone was observed once. The rearrangement uses TRBV9 and TRBJ2-7; D not certain. Trimming stripped 3 bases from V and 3 bases from J, with 7 bases between. The CDR3 extends over 12 amino acids. The germline V gene encodes CDR1 SGDLS and CDR2 YYNGEE. The CDR3 DNA follows: TGTGCCAGCAGCGACGGAAGCTACGAGCAGTACTTC. Translation gives CASSDGSYEQYF. The full variable domain, its missing parts supplied by reference TRBV9 and TRBJ2-7, is DSGVTQTPKHLITATGQRVTLRCSPRSGDLSVYWYQQSLDQGLQFLIQYYNGEERAKGNILERFSAQQFPDLHSELNLSSLELGDSALYFCASSDGSYEQYFGPGTRLTVT.

This clone came up a few times. This rearrangement joins TRBV7-6 to TRBJ2-7; D is ambiguous. Germline V gene sequence: CDR1 SGHVS, CDR2 FNYEAQ. Trimming cost V 5 bases and J 3 bases, with 11 bases left between them. This CDR3 contains 13 residues. The CDR3, as DNA: TGTGCCAGCAGCCGCTCCCCGGACTACGAGCAGTACTTC. Encoded protein: CASSRSPDYEQYF.

Regarding this clone: No conserved phenylalanine or tryptophan ends this CDR3, so it is likely a read error. Written as DNA, the CDR3 is TGTGCCAGCAGCGTGTGGTTTCGTGCCATCGGACAGGCAATTTATGGCTACACCTCC. It specifies CASSVWFRAIGQAIYGYTS. The chain has TRBV11-2 and TRBJ1-2, with 7 bases identical to TRBD1. With 5 bases clipped from V and 5 bases from J, the junction kept 23 bases outside the gene matches. The CDR3 runs 19 residues. Per germline, CDR1 SGHAT and CDR2 FQNNGV.

The chain has TRBV2 and TRBJ2-7; possibly TRBD2 for D (6 bases). CDR3 length: 12 amino acids. Between the trimmed V and J ends, which lost 10 bases and 4 bases, there was a span of 14 bases. Germline-derived CDR1 and CDR2 are SNHLY and FYNNEI. CDR3 DNA: TGTGCCACCGGGAGTAGGGCTTACGAGCAGTACTTC. Translated: CATGSRAYEQYF.

The genes are TRBV4-1 and TRBJ2-1; 8 bases agree with TRBD2. V dropped 1 base and J dropped 8; count of bases not matched to a gene: 7. The CDR3 has 15 residues. In germline, CDR1 is MGHRA, CDR2 YSYEKL. The CDR3, as DNA: TGCGCCAGCAGCCAAGTAAGCGGGAGTGAGTATGAGCAGTTCTTC. Residues: CASSQVSGSEYEQFF.

This sequence joins TRBV7-6 and TRBJ1-3; D might be TRBD1 (6 bases). This CDR3 region has 18 residues. Germline-derived CDR1 and CDR2 are SGHVS and FNYEAQ. V lost 2 bases to trimming and J lost 3 bases, with 20 bases between them. CDR3 region: CASSLLDRTSPNGNTIYF. The CDR3 nucleotides read TGTGCCAGCAGCTTACTAGACAGGACTAGCCCGAATGGAAACACCATATATTTT.

The gene calls are TRBV6-5 and TRBJ2-7; D might be TRBD2 (5 bases). V lost 0 bases to trimming and J lost 0 bases, with 9 bases between them. The CDR3 has 15 amino acids. Germline V gene sequence: CDR1 MNHEY, CDR2 SVGAGI. CDR3 nucleotide sequence: TGTGCCAGCAGTTACTCGATAGGGAGCTCCTACGAGCAGTACTTC. Its protein product is CASSYSIGSSYEQYF.

V is TRBV5-1 and J is TRBJ2-7; D might be TRBD1 (7 bases). Trimming took off 5 bases at V and 6 bases at J, with 21 bases between the two ends. This CDR3 region has 15 residues. Germline CDR1 reads SGHRS; CDR2 reads YFSETQ. The CDR3 reads CASSYGQGGRVEQYF. CDR3 sequence (DNA): TGCGCCAGCAGTTATGGCCAGGGGGGAAGAGTCGAGCAGTACTTC.

The rearrangement uses TRBV19 and TRBJ2-7; no clear D gene. V was clipped by 3 bases and J by 6 bases, with 18 bases between them. The CDR3 runs to 15 residues. Germline CDR1 reads LNHDA; CDR2 reads SQIVND (reference sequence). The CDR3 region has the DNA TGTGCCAGTAGTATCCACATAACGAATATTCGCGAGCAGTACTTC. Translated, it gives CASSIHITNIREQYF.

This rearrangement joins TRBV6-1 to TRBJ1-1, with a tentative D call TRBD1 (6 bases). The CDR3 has 16 residues. V lost 1 base to trimming and J lost 2 bases, with 14 bases between them. Per the germline V gene, CDR1 is MNHNS and CDR2 is SASEGT. The CDR3: CASSEVPFGTNTEAFF. Here the CDR3 DNA reads TGTGCCAGCAGTGAAGTCCCCTTCGGGACAAACACTGAAGCTTTCTTT.

The chain uses TRBV29-1 and TRBJ2-1; D is unclear. Germline loops: CDR1 SQVTM, CDR2 ANQGSEA. V was trimmed by 5 bases and J by 4 bases, leaving 6 bases between them. This CDR3 comprises 11 residues. In DNA, the CDR3 is TGCAGCGTTCCTGATTACAATGAGCAGTTCTTC. The encoded protein is CSVPDYNEQFF.

V is TRBV29-1 and J is TRBJ1-2; D is undetermined. V was clipped by 4 bases and J by 8 bases, with 14 bases between them. Germline CDR1 is SQVTM and CDR2 is ANQGSEA. CDR3 length equals 12 residues. CDR3 residues: CSVASGSEGYTF. Written as DNA, the CDR3 is TGCAGCGTTGCTTCCGGCTCTGAAGGCTACACCTTC.

The gene calls are TRBV11-2 and TRBJ2-3; 8 nucleotides line up with TRBD2. CDR3 length equals 15 residues. V gave up 5 bases and J gave up 4 bases; unmatched junction bases: 8. CDR1 SGHAT and CDR2 FQNNGV come from the germline V gene. CDR3 bases: TGTGCCAGCAGCCCTAGACGGACTAGCCCAGATACGCAGTATTTT. Amino acid sequence: CASSPRRTSPDTQYF.

This clone was seen once. J is TRBJ1-5 and V is TRBV7-9; no definite D call. Looked up from germline, CDR1 is SEHNR and CDR2 is FQNEAQ (reference sequence). CDR3 length: 15 residues. Trimming pared 1 base from V and 3 bases from J, leaving 10 bases between. DNA of the CDR3: TGTGCCAGCAGCTTAGGGTTGCGGGACAATCAGCCCCAGCATTTT. It is translated as CASSLGLRDNQPQHF.